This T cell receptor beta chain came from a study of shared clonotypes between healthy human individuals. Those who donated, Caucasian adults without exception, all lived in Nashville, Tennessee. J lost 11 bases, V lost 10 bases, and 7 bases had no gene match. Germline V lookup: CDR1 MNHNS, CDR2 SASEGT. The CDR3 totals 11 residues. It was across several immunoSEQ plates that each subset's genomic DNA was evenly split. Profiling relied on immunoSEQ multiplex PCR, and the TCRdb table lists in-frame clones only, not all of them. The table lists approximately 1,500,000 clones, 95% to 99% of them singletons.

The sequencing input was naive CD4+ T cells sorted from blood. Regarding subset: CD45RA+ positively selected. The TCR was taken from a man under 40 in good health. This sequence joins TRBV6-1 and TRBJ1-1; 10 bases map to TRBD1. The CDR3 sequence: CAMGQGMRAFF. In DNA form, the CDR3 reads TGTGCCATGGGACAGGGGATGCGGGCTTTCTTT.